The 32 T cell receptor beta chains listed next were all sequenced from one sample in a study of blood T cell repertoires in COVID-19. Generated by immunoSEQ multiplex PCR, the TCRdb table keeps only in-frame clones and is missing some. The data show 250,000 to 350,000 clones, around nine tenths seen once. Sequenced material: PBMCs or T cells enriched from blood (not recorded which). The receptors were gathered from a woman between 40 and 50 years old who had recovered from COVID-19.

The V call is TRBV28, the J call TRBJ2-2; 8 bases map to TRBD1. Per germline, CDR1 MDHEN and CDR2 SYDVKM. The CDR3 is 16 residues long. V was pared by 6 bases and J by 1 base, with 7 bases of the junction left unmatched. As DNA, the CDR3 is TGTGCCAGCAGATCCGCTACAGGGGGGAACACCGGGGAGCTGTTTTTT. Encoded protein: CASRSATGGNTGELFF.

A single count supports this clone. The chain is built from TRBV19 and TRBJ2-7; possible D gene TRBD2, 5 bases. The germline V gene encodes CDR1 LNHDA and CDR2 SQIVND (reference sequence). V was cut by 4 bases and J by 2 bases, with 15 bases left in between. CDR3 length: 15 amino acids. The CDR3 loop is CASSTRNSAAYEQYF. The CDR3 coding sequence is TGTGCCAGTAGTACGCGAAATAGCGCTGCCTACGAGCAGTACTTC.

This chain links TRBV9 with TRBJ2-3, with 15 bases identical to TRBD2. J lost 6 bases, V lost 3 bases, and 5 bases had no gene match. Per the germline V gene, CDR1 is SGDLS and CDR2 is YYNGEE. The CDR3 contains 16 residues. The CDR3 sequence is CASSAQGLAGGDTQYF. The CDR3 DNA sequence: TGTGCCAGCAGCGCCCAGGGACTAGCGGGAGGTGATACGCAGTATTTT.

This clone was observed a few times. The V call is TRBV7-3, the J call TRBJ2-7, with D maybe TRBD2 (5 bases). CDR1 and CDR2 (germline): SGHTA, FQGTGA. Trimming shortened V by 5 bases and J by 9 bases, and 17 bases separated the two germline ends. CDR3 size: 13 residues. The CDR3 here is CASSNSGITGQYF. CDR3 coding DNA: TGTGCCAGCAGCAACTCCGGGATAACGGGGCAGTACTTC.

The CDR3 DNA reads as TGTGCCAGCTCCCCCACCCTTGGACAGGTAGCTAAAGAGACCCAGTACTTC. It codes for CASSPTLGQVAKETQYF. The chain is built from TRBV18 and TRBJ2-5, with 7 bases fitting TRBD1. The CDR3 totals 17 residues. Germline assignment: CDR1 KGHSH and CDR2 LQKENI. V was pared by 6 bases and J by 3 bases, with 16 bases of the junction left unmatched.

The rearrangement joins TRBV27 to TRBJ2-2; 10 nucleotides agree with TRBD2. Germline CDR1 MNHEY, CDR2 SMNVEV (reference sequence). The CDR3 is 22 amino acids. V shed 3 bases and J 3 bases; nucleotides not matched to a gene: 22. The CDR3 DNA is TGTGCCAGCAGTTTCCTCCGATCAGGGGGTGCTAGCGGGAGAAGGGACACCGGGGAGCTGTTTTTT. Translating it yields CASSFLRSGGASGRRDTGELFF.

V and J are TRBV7-6 and TRBJ2-2; no reliable D call. CDR1 is SGHVS, CDR2 FNYEAQ, per germline. V lost 1 base to trimming and J lost 6 bases, with 6 bases between them. There are 13 residues in the CDR3. This CDR3 is CASSLVGAGELFF. CDR3 in DNA: TGTGCCAGCAGCTTAGTGGGCGCCGGGGAGCTGTTTTTT.

The gene calls are TRBV3-1 (or the pseudogene TRBV3-2) and TRBJ1-3; 8 positions match TRBD1. Germline assignment: CDR1 LGHDT and CDR2 YNNKEL (reference sequence). The V segment lost 4 bases and the J segment 4 bases; nucleotides outside the gene matches: 12. CDR3 size: 17 residues. CDR3 sequence reads: CASSLRATGVLGNTIYF. The CDR3, as DNA: TGTGCCAGCAGCCTTAGAGCGACAGGGGTCTTGGGAAACACCATATATTTT.

The chain couples TRBV5-1 to TRBJ1-2; no clear D. From germline, CDR1 is SGHRS and CDR2 YFSETQ. Trimming pared 3 bases from V and 7 bases from J, leaving 7 bases between. There are 11 residues in the CDR3. CDR3 nucleotide sequence: TGCGCCAGCAGCTCCTCGGGTGGCTACACCTTC. It encodes CASSSSGGYTF.

CDR3 in DNA: TGTGCCAGCAGGCCACCCGGGACAGGGCTGAATGAGCAGTTCTTC. The encoded protein is CASRPPGTGLNEQFF. The rearrangement joins TRBV28 to TRBJ2-1; 9 nucleotides match TRBD1. There are 15 residues in the CDR3. CDR1 and CDR2 from the germline V gene are MDHEN and SYDVKM. V lost 6 bases and J lost 7; bases outside the gene matches: 10.

The chain has TRBV29-1 and TRBJ1-2, with D unresolved. Germline assignment: CDR1 SQVTM and CDR2 ANQGSEA. The CDR3 spans 14 residues. V was cut by 7 bases and J by 6 bases, with 21 bases left in between. Here the CDR3 reads CSAETGFSSHGYTF. DNA for the CDR3: TGCAGCGCCGAGACGGGGTTCTCCAGCCATGGCTACACCTTC.

The V and J genes are TRBV6-5 and TRBJ1-2, with a tentative D call TRBD1 (6 bases). CDR3 size: 15 residues. The germline V and J ends were trimmed by 2 bases and 3 bases, with 13 bases remaining between them. Germline loops: CDR1 MNHEY, CDR2 SVGAGI. The CDR3 DNA follows: TGTGCCAGCAGTTACACCCTAGGGGGGGACTATGGCTACACCTTC. Its translation is CASSYTLGGDYGYTF.

The V and J genes are TRBV7-2 and TRBJ1-1, with 10 bases fitting TRBD1. V shed 5 bases and J 7 bases; nucleotides not matched to a gene: 4. There are 13 residues in the CDR3. CDR1 and CDR2 from the germline V gene are SGHTA and FQGNSA. The CDR3 sequence is CASSLGQGYEAFF. CDR3 DNA sequence: TGTGCCAGCAGCCTGGGACAGGGGTATGAAGCTTTCTTT. Variable domain in full (rest from reference TRBV7-2 and TRBJ1-1): GAGVSQSPSNKVTEKGKDVELRCDPISGHTALYWYRQSLGQGLEFLIYFQGNSAPDKSGLPSDRFSAERTGGSVSTLTIQRTQQEDSAVYLCASSLGQGYEAFFGQGTRLTVV.

Here the CDR3 reads CASSEGGGALYGYTF. The CDR3 DNA is TGTGCCAGCAGTGAGGGTGGGGGGGCCCTCTATGGCTACACCTTC. The chain is built from TRBV25-1 and TRBJ1-2; a weak D match, TRBD1 (6 bases). The germline V and J ends were trimmed by 3 bases and 4 bases, with 15 bases remaining between them. CDR3 length equals 15 residues. Germline loops: CDR1 MGHDK, CDR2 SYGVNS.

This clone was seen a few times. J is TRBJ2-7 and V is TRBV4-1; D is unresolved. Germline V gene sequence: CDR1 MGHRA, CDR2 YSYEKL. The CDR3 extends over 13 amino acids. V was shortened by 1 base and J by 4 bases, with 8 bases between the two germline ends. CDR3 region: CASSQVSFYEQYF. The CDR3 DNA follows: TGCGCCAGCAGCCAAGTTAGTTTTTACGAGCAGTACTTC.

The chain is built from TRBV19 and TRBJ1-4; no firm D call. Looked up from germline, CDR1 is LNHDA and CDR2 is SQIVND (reference sequence). CDR3 size: 15 residues. The V end was cut by 5 bases, the J end by 2 bases, with 12 bases between. The CDR3 nucleotides are TGTGCCAGTAGTGATCCCCGAGGGACTAATGAAAAACTGTTTTTT. Translated: CASSDPRGTNEKLFF.

This clone was observed a single time. The gene calls are TRBV7-2 and TRBJ2-3, with 7 bases aligning to TRBD2. Germline CDR1 reads SGHTA; CDR2 reads FQGNSA. The CDR3 spans 16 residues. The V segment lost 0 bases and the J segment 4 bases; nucleotides outside the gene matches: 7. The CDR3 bases are TGTGCCAGCAGCTTAGCTGGGGGGGGGACCGCAGATACGCAGTATTTT. Translating it yields CASSLAGGGTADTQYF.

This clone was detected a few times. This CDR3 fails to terminate in the conserved phenylalanine or tryptophan, so it likely reflects a read error. The limits of the CDR3 on the DNA are not certain, so only TCRdb's listed CDR3 is given. The chain recombines TRBV21-1 with TRBJ1-2. TRBV21-1 is described as a pseudogene. The CDR3 length equals 10 residues, ends included. CDR3 region: CASSKGRGVV.

The chain combines TRBV4-3 with TRBJ1-6; possible D gene TRBD1, 6 bases. The germline V and J ends were trimmed by 0 bases and 4 bases, with 22 bases remaining between them. Per germline, CDR1 LGHNA and CDR2 YSLEER. This CDR3 comprises 20 residues. The CDR3 sequence is CASSQDGPQGVFGYNSPLHF. The CDR3 DNA reads as TGCGCCAGCAGCCAAGATGGGCCACAGGGAGTATTTGGGTATAATTCACCCCTCCACTTT.

This chain links TRBV7-8 with TRBJ2-7, with D possibly matching TRBD1 (6 bases). The germline V gene has CDR1 SGHVS and CDR2 FQNEAQ. V lost 2 bases, J lost 3 bases, and 14 bases lay in between. CDR3 length equals 15 residues. The CDR3 region has the DNA TGTGCCAGCAGCTTAAGCCTAGGCAGGGGCTACGAGCAGTACTTC. Protein sequence: CASSLSLGRGYEQYF.

This clone has more than one count but fewer than ten. The chain employs TRBV2 and TRBJ1-6; D is undetermined. This CDR3 has 17 residues. V lost 2 bases and J lost 0, with 11 bases in between. CDR1 is SNHLY and CDR2 is FYNNEI in the germline V gene. CDR3 amino acids: CASSERRAGSYNSPLHF. In DNA, the CDR3 is TGTGCCAGCAGTGAAAGACGGGCGGGCTCCTATAATTCACCCCTCCACTTT. Supplemented by reference TRBV2 and TRBJ1-6, the full variable domain reads EPEVTQTPSHQVTQMGQEVILRCVPISNHLYFYWYRQILGQKVEFLVSFYNNEISEKSEIFDDQFSVERPDGSNFTLKIRSTKLEDSAMYFCASSERRAGSYNSPLHFGNGTRLTVT.

To note about this clone: The DNA is left out, because the CDR3 cannot be placed on it with certainty; the CDR3 is given as TCRdb lists it. J is TRBJ2-7 and V is TRBV28; the D segment call TRBD2 is taken from the table without a DNA check. Both ends counted, the CDR3 spans 14 residues. Germline CDR1 is MDHEN and CDR2 is SYDVKM. CDR3: CASSFGGGSPPSYF.

V and J are TRBV18 and TRBJ2-1, with D tentatively TRBD1 (6 bases). Germline loops: CDR1 KGHSH, CDR2 LQKENI. The CDR3 contains 13 residues. Trimming pared 9 bases from V and 5 bases from J, leaving 14 bases between. The CDR3 nucleotides are TGTGCCAGTTCATCGGGACACAACAATGAGCAGTTCTTC. It yields the protein CASSSGHNNEQFF.

This chain uses TRBV30 with TRBJ2-7, with 7 bases identical to TRBD2. Germline CDR1 is GTSNPN and CDR2 is SVGIG (reference sequence). V lost 0 bases and J lost 2; bases outside the gene matches: 4. The CDR3 runs to 14 residues. For the CDR3, the DNA is TGTGCCTGGAGTGTAGGTGGGAGGGCCTACGAGCAGTACTTC. Translation: CAWSVGGRAYEQYF.

CDR3 DNA sequence: TGTGCCAGTTCAACTTTAGCGGAACCATACAATGAGCAGTTCTTC. It codes for CASSTLAEPYNEQFF. V usage is TRBV19 and J usage is TRBJ2-1, with D tentatively TRBD2 (6 bases). The ends were cut back, 8 bases at V and 4 bases at J, with 18 bases in the middle. CDR3 length: 15 residues. Germline V lookup: CDR1 LNHDA, CDR2 SQIVND (reference sequence).

The chain combines TRBV6-5 with TRBJ2-7, with D possibly being TRBD2 (5 bases). Trimming stripped 8 bases from V and 3 bases from J, with 14 bases between. CDR1 is MNHEY and CDR2 is SVGAGI in the germline V gene. The CDR3 sequence is 13 residues long. This CDR3 is CASQEAGGYEQYF. As DNA, the CDR3 is TGTGCCAGCCAGGAGGCGGGTGGCTACGAGCAGTACTTC.

The chain links TRBV5-1 to TRBJ1-2; the D gene is possibly TRBD1 (5 bases). The V and J ends lost 0 bases and 8 bases respectively, with 20 bases between them. The CDR3 is 16 residues long. Germline V gene lookup returns CDR1 SGHRS and CDR2 YFSETQ. The CDR3 loop is CASSLAGTGGTGGYTF. The DNA for the CDR3 is TGCGCCAGCAGCTTGGCCGGGACGGGGGGAACCGGAGGCTACACCTTC.

The V and J genes are TRBV5-1 and TRBJ1-4; D call uncertain. This CDR3 spans 14 amino acids. The V end was cut by 4 bases, the J end by 6 bases, with 13 bases between. The germline V gene has CDR1 SGHRS and CDR2 YFSETQ. In DNA, the CDR3 is TGCGCCAGCAGCCCTAAGAGTTTATATGAAAAACTGTTTTTT. As protein: CASSPKSLYEKLFF. Using reference TRBV5-1 and TRBJ1-4 for the parts outside the CDR3, the full variable domain is KAGVTQTPRYLIKTRGQQVTLSCSPISGHRSVSWYQQTPGQGLQFLFEYFSETQRNKGNFPGRFSGRQFSNSRSEMNVSTLELGDSALYLCASSPKSLYEKLFFGSGTQLSVL.

The rearrangement links TRBV7-9 to TRBJ1-1; a possible D gene is TRBD1 (6 bases). This CDR3 region has 14 residues. V was trimmed by 0 bases and J by 4 bases, leaving 9 bases between them. Germline V CDR1 and CDR2: SEHNR, FQNEAQ (reference sequence). The CDR3 here is CASSLAGASTEAFF. The CDR3 DNA is TGTGCCAGCAGCTTAGCGGGGGCAAGCACTGAAGCTTTCTTT. Supplemented by reference TRBV7-9 and TRBJ1-1, the full variable domain reads DTGVSQNPRHKITKRGQNVTFRCDPISEHNRLYWYRQTLGQGPEFLTYFQNEAQLEKSRLLSDRFSAERPKGSFSTLEIQRTEQGDSAMYLCASSLAGASTEAFFGQGTRLTVV.

The chain links TRBV12-2 to TRBJ2-1; the table assigns TRBD1, which was not confirmed against the DNA. TRBV12-2 is annotated as a pseudogene. CDR3 length: 15 amino acids. The CDR3 DNA is TGTGCAAGTCGCGCCGCACAGGGGGGCTACAATGAGCAGTTCTTC. This translates into CASRAAQGGYNEQFF.

This chain links TRBV6-2 or TRBV6-3 with TRBJ1-5, with 10 nucleotides matching TRBD1. The CDR3 extends over 15 amino acids. V dropped 4 bases and J dropped 4; count of bases not matched to a gene: 4. Germline assignment: CDR1 MNHEY and CDR2 SVGEGT. The CDR3 reads CASSWDRGGNQPQHF. CDR3 in DNA: TGTGCCAGCAGTTGGGACAGGGGTGGTAATCAGCCCCAGCATTTT.

This CDR3 is CAWSVTGLAIDEQYF. CDR3 DNA: TGTGCCTGGAGTGTAACCGGACTAGCGATCGACGAGCAGTACTTC. The rearrangement joins TRBV30 to TRBJ2-7, with TRBD2 matching over 9 bases. Trimming at V came to 0 bases and at J to 5 bases, leaving 8 bases not matched to a gene. CDR1 is GTSNPN and CDR2 is SVGIG in the germline V gene (reference sequence). CDR3 length equals 15 residues. Full variable domain (missing parts from reference TRBV30 and TRBJ2-7): SQTIHQWPATLVQPVGSPLSLECTVEGTSNPNLYWYRQAAGRGLQLLFYSVGIGQISSEVPQNLSASRPQDRQFILSSKKLLLSDSGFYLCAWSVTGLAIDEQYFGPGTRLTVT.